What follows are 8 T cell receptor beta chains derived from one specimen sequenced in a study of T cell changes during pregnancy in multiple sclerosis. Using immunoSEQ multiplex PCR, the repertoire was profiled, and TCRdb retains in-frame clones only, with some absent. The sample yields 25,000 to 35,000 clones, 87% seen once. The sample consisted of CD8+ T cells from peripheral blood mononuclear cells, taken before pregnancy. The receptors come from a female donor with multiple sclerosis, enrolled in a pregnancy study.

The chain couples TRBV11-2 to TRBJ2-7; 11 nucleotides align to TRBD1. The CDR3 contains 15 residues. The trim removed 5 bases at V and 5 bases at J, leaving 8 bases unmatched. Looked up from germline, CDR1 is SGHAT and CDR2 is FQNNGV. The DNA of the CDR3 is TGTGCCAGCAGCCCCGGGACAGGGGGTGGGCACGAGCAGTACTTC. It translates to CASSPGTGGGHEQYF.

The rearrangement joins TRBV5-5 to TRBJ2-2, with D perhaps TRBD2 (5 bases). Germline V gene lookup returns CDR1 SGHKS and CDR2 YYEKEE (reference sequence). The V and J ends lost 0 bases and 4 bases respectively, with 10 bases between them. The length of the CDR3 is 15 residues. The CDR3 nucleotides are TGTGCCAGCAGCTTGGCCGGGGATCCCACCGGGGAGCTGTTTTTT. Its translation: CASSLAGDPTGELFF.

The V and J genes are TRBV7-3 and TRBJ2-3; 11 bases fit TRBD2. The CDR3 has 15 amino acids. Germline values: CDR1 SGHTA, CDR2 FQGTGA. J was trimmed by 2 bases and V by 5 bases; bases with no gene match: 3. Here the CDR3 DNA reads TGTGCCAGCAGCACACTAGCGGGAGTCACAGATACGCAGTATTTT. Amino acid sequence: CASSTLAGVTDTQYF.

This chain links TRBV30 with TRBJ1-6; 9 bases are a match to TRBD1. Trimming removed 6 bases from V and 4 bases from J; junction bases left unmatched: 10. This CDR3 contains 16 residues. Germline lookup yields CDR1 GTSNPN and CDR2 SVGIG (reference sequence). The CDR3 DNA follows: TGTGCCTGCAATCCGAGGGACAGGGAATATAATTCACCCCTCCACTTT. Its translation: CACNPRDREYNSPLHF.

CDR3 bases: TGTGCCAGCAGCTTAACCTCTTCGGCAGATACGCAGTATTTT. Translating gives CASSLTSSADTQYF. The chain combines TRBV7-2 with TRBJ2-3; D call uncertain. The germline gives CDR1 SGHTA, CDR2 FQGNSA. CDR3 length: 14 amino acids. Trimming took 2 bases from V and 4 from J, leaving 10 bases between them. Drawing the rest from reference TRBV7-2 and TRBJ2-3, the complete variable domain is GAGVSQSPSNKVTEKGKDVELRCDPISGHTALYWYRQSLGQGLEFLIYFQGNSAPDKSGLPSDRFSAERTGGSVSTLTIQRTQQEDSAVYLCASSLTSSADTQYFGPGTRLTVL.

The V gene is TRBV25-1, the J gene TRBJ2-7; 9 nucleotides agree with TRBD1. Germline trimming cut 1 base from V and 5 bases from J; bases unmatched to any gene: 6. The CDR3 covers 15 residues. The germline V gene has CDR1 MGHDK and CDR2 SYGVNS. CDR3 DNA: TGTGCCAGCAGTGAATCTGGGAGGACAGGGGACGAGCAGTACTTC. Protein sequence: CASSESGRTGDEQYF.

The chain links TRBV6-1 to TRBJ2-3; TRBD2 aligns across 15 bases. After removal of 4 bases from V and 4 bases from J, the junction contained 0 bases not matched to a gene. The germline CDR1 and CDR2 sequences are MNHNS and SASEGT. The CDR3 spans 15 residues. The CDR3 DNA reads TGTGCCAGCAGTGGGACTAGCGGGGGGGCAGATACGCAGTATTTT. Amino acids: CASSGTSGGADTQYF.

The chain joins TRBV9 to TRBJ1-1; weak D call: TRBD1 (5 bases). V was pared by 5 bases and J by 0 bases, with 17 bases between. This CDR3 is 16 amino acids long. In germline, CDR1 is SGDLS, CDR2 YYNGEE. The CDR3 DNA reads TGTGCCAGCAGTCCAAATACGGCAGGGATGAACACTGAAGCTTTCTTT. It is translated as CASSPNTAGMNTEAFF.